The entry below gives a single T cell receptor (beta chain) sequence along with its context. Its cognate antigen is unknown. With a J-beta primer mix and a sample-barcoded 5' primer, a second PCR ran roughly 7 to 11 cycles. TCRdb ran MiXCR on the 5' RACE reads and lists one entry per CDR3 protein. The sample gives roughly 1.7 million distinct CDR3 sequences, roughly 30% of which show up once; 11% is in the top ten. The data derive from a study of blood T cells in healthy people across ages. Study outcomes and limitations: The diversity estimates, figures obtained from one million T cells, were considered underestimates.

Germline V lookup: CDR1 DFQATT, CDR2 SNEGSKA (reference sequence). The CDR3 has 16 amino acids. J was trimmed by 7 bases and V by 3 bases; bases with no gene match: 15. The material sequenced was blood. This chain connects TRBV20-1 to TRBJ2-1; 7 positions match TRBD2. The receptor was isolated from a young woman in good health. The CDR3 DNA reads as TGCAGTGCTAGGGGTGCGGGAGAGGTCATTGGGAATGAGCAGTTCTTC. Translating it yields CSARGAGEVIGNEQFF.